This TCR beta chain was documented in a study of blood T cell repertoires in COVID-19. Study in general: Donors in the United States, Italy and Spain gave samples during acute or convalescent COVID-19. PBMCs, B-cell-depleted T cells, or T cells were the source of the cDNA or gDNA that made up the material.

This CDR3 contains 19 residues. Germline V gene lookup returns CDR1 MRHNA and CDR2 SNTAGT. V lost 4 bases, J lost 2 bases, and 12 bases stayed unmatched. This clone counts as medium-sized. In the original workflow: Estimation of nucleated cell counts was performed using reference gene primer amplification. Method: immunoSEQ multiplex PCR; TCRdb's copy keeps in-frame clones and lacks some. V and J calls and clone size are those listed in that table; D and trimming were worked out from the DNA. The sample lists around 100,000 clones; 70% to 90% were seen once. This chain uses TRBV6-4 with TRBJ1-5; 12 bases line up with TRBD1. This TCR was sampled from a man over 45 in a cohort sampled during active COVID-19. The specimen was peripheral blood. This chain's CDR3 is CASSATGTGGISGNQPQHF. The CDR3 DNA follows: TGTGCCAGCAGTGCCACCGGGACAGGGGGCATTTCGGGCAATCAGCCCCAGCATTTT.